These 13 T cell receptor beta chains were all obtained from the same sample, sequenced in a study of post-analysis software for immune sequencing data. The study's findings and limits: Higher frequency in patients than in controls was seen for roughly five TRBV segments, with TRBV5-6, TRBV5-1 and TRBV20-1 among them.

Unique molecular identifiers featured in each of the TCR beta cDNA libraries. TCRdb processed the PCR reads anew with MiXCR; each CDR3 protein has one entry. The table lists roughly 600,000 distinct CDR3 sequences, around 47% of them singletons. Their antigens are not known. Sequencing input: blood. These TCRs come from a girl aged 5-17 years with multiple sclerosis.

The J gene is TRBJ2-5, the V gene TRBV12-3 or TRBV12-4; perhaps TRBD2 as D (6 bases). The length of the CDR3 is 15 residues. Trimming removed 6 bases at V and 5 bases at J, with 19 bases between. The CDR3 spells CASSYLRGRGETQYF. The DNA of the CDR3 is TGTGCCAGCAGCTACCTAAGGGGTCGGGGGGAGACCCAGTACTTC.

The chain has TRBV7-9 and TRBJ2-1, with TRBD1 as a possible D gene (5 bases). This CDR3 has 16 residues. Trimming took 5 bases from V and 7 from J, leaving 21 bases between them. CDR1 is SEHNR and CDR2 is FQNEAQ in the germline V gene (reference sequence). The CDR3 sequence: CASSLSQVQGSNEQFF. The CDR3 region has the DNA TGTGCCAGCAGCCTATCACAGGTCCAAGGGTCTAATGAGCAGTTCTTC. Full variable domain (rest looked up from reference TRBV7-9 and TRBJ2-1): DTGVSQNPRHKITKRGQNVTFRCDPISEHNRLYWYRQTLGQGPEFLTYFQNEAQLEKSRLLSDRFSAERPKGSFSTLEIQRTEQGDSAMYLCASSLSQVQGSNEQFFGPGTRLTVL.

J is TRBJ2-6 and V is TRBV6-1; no definite D call. There are 15 residues in the CDR3. The V and J ends lost 3 bases and 0 bases respectively, with 6 bases between them. From germline, CDR1 is MNHNS and CDR2 SASEGT. The CDR3 bases are TGTGCCAGCAGTGATTTGGCCTCTGGGGCCAACGTCCTGACTTTC. This translates into CASSDLASGANVLTF.

There are a few counts of this clonotype. The V and J genes are TRBV5-1 and TRBJ2-5; 10 bases are a match to TRBD2. The V and J ends lost 3 bases and 0 bases, in that order; junction bases with no gene match: 8. Germline CDR1 is SGHRS and CDR2 is YFSETQ. This CDR3 is 17 amino acids long. CDR3: CASSWTSGCRDQETQYF. CDR3 DNA sequence: TGCGCCAGCAGCTGGACTAGCGGCTGTAGAGACCAAGAGACCCAGTACTTC.

The chain uses TRBV28 and TRBJ2-7, with D possibly TRBD1 on 5 matching bases. CDR3 length: 15 amino acids. Germline CDR1 is MDHEN and CDR2 is SYDVKM. Trimming left V 4 bases short and J 2 bases short, with 15 bases between. The CDR3: CASSYRQGPAYEQYF. CDR3 coding DNA: TGTGCCAGCAGTTATAGGCAGGGTCCAGCCTACGAGCAGTACTTC.

CDR3 protein: CASSRDLAYEQYF. CDR3 DNA: TGTGCCAGCAGCCGGGACCTAGCCTACGAGCAGTACTTC. The rearrangement links TRBV14 to TRBJ2-5, with D perhaps TRBD1 or TRBD2 (5 bases each). The DNA end favors TRBJ2-7, so the J call may be wrong. Germline V gene sequence: CDR1 SGHDN, CDR2 FVKESK. The length of the CDR3 is 13 residues.

This clonotype was detected only once. In nucleotides, the CDR3 is TGTGCCAGCAGCTTTCAGGGGGCGGAGGAGCAGTACTTC. Its translation is CASSFQGAEEQYF. This chain connects TRBV5-6 to TRBJ2-7; TRBD1 matches 8 bases. The ends lost 2 bases at V and 7 bases at J; junction bases unmatched: 5. This CDR3 contains 13 residues. Germline V gene lookup returns CDR1 SGHDT and CDR2 YYEEEE.

This clonotype was seen just once. The CDR3: CASSWAGAGSYEQYF. The CDR3 bases are TGTGCCAGCAGTTGGGCAGGGGCGGGTTCATACGAGCAGTACTTC. The chain is built from TRBV25-1 and TRBJ2-7, with D possibly matching TRBD1 (6 bases). Germline CDR1 MGHDK, CDR2 SYGVNS. V was trimmed by 5 bases and J by 4 bases, leaving 18 bases between them. The CDR3 consists of 15 residues.

This clonotype was recorded a few times. The V and J genes are TRBV5-4 and TRBJ2-7; D remains unclear. This CDR3 is built from 14 residues. Germline CDR1 is SGHNT and CDR2 is YYREEE (reference sequence). Between the trimmed V and J ends, which lost 3 bases and 3 bases, there was a span of 13 bases. CDR3 loop: CASSWRTDGYEQYF. The CDR3 bases are TGTGCCAGCAGCTGGCGGACGGACGGCTACGAGCAGTACTTC.

This clonotype came up a few times. The CDR3 DNA is TGCGCCAGCACGCCCATGAGGGACTCAACCGGAAATGAGCAGTTCTTC. This gives the protein CASTPMRDSTGNEQFF. The chain employs TRBV4-1 and TRBJ2-1, with D perhaps matching TRBD2 (6 bases). The CDR3 totals 16 residues. The V and J ends lost 7 bases and 7 bases respectively, with 23 bases between them. CDR1 and CDR2 from the germline V gene are MGHRA and YSYEKL.

This clonotype was detected only a few times. The V gene is TRBV3-1, the J gene TRBJ2-7; D tentatively fits TRBD1 or TRBD2 (5 bases each). This CDR3 has 15 residues. Germline V gene data show CDR1 as LGHDT and CDR2 as YNNKEL (reference sequence). The V gene lost 4 bases and the J gene lost 0 bases, with 13 bases spanning the gap. The CDR3 spells CASSPTGLPSYEQYF. CDR3 DNA sequence: TGTGCCAGCAGCCCCACAGGACTCCCCTCCTACGAGCAGTACTTC.

The chain uses TRBV28 and TRBJ1-1; D is undetermined. The CDR3 spans 14 residues. CDR1 MDHEN and CDR2 SYDVKM come from the germline V gene. V was cut by 2 bases and J by 4 bases, with 11 bases left in between. CDR3 DNA sequence: TGTGCCAGCAGTTTAAATCTCGGGAGCACTGAAGCTTTCTTT. Translated: CASSLNLGSTEAFF. Full variable domain (outside the CDR3, taken from reference TRBV28 and TRBJ1-1): DVKVTQSSRYLVKRTGEKVFLECVQDMDHENMFWYRQDPGLGLRLIYFSYDVKMKEKGDIPEGYSVSREKKERFSLILESASTNQTSMYLCASSLNLGSTEAFFGQGTRLTVV.

This chain joins TRBV20-1 and TRBJ2-1; no clear D. The germline gives CDR1 DFQATT, CDR2 SNEGSKA (reference sequence). The length of the CDR3 is 15 residues. V was clipped by 0 bases and J by 2 bases, with 11 bases between them. DNA for the CDR3: TGCAGTGCTAGAGATTCGAGGCTAGCCTACAATGAGCAGTTCTTC. Protein product: CSARDSRLAYNEQFF.